Below, one TCR beta chain is given with its context. The antigen is unknown. The sample comes from a study of T cells after yellow fever vaccination. Whole-study results and caveats: Few clonotypes appeared in both CD4 and CD8 compartments. Faster peaking, at day 5 versus 15, marked a secondary response that was weaker.

Universal primer sites and UMIs were introduced during 5'RACE template-switching synthesis of TCR cDNA. TCRdb itself ran the 5' RACE reads through MiXCR, one entry per CDR3 protein. The sample holds about 300,000 distinct CDR3 sequences, around 6.8% seen once. The V gene lost 1 base and the J gene lost 10 bases, with 12 bases spanning the gap. The V gene's germline CDR1 is SGDLS and CDR2 YYNGEE. CDR3 length: 13 residues. The input for sequencing was PBMCs, taken approximately 47 days after the first yellow fever vaccination. The TCR was taken from a man aged 18 to 30 who received the YFV17D yellow fever vaccine. This chain links TRBV9 with TRBJ2-1; D is unresolved. The CDR3 DNA sequence: TGTGCCAGCAGCGTATCCCACACTAAAGAGCAGTTCTTC. Protein product: CASSVSHTKEQFF.